The clone carrying this T cell receptor (beta chain) was seen just once. The CDR3 is 17 residues long. Deletions cut 2 bases from V and 8 bases from J, with 22 bases between. Germline CDR1 reads MNHNS; CDR2 reads SASEGT. This entry is derived from a study of blood T cell repertoires in COVID-19. As for the study in general: Sources were T cells, B-cell-depleted T cells, or PBMCs; the material itself was cDNA or gDNA.

Authors' analysis steps: Reference gene primer amplification yielded estimated nucleated cell counts. The data were produced by immunoSEQ multiplex PCR, yet TCRdb's version contains in-frame clones alone and is incomplete. The DNA was the basis for D and trimming; V, J and clone size are from that table. The data contain about 49,000 clones, roughly four fifths of them singletons. Specimen: peripheral blood. This clonotype originated in a woman between 55 and 75 years old with acute or convalescent COVID-19. The V gene is TRBV6-1, the J gene TRBJ2-1, with D possibly being TRBD2 (7 bases). CDR3 bases: TGTGCCAGCAGTGAATTGGGGGGGACAATCGTTGCAGATGAGCAGTTCTTC. This encodes CASSELGGTIVADEQFF.